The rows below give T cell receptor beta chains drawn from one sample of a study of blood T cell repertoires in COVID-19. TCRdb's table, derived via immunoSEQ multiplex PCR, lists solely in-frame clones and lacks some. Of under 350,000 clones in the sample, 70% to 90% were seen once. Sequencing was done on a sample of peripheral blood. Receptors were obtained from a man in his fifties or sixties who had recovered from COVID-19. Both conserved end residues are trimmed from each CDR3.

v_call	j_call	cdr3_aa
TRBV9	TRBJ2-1	ASSVTPAPSGRDNEQF
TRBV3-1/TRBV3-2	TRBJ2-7	ASSPLGLAGPDGGYEQY
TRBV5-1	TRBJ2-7	ASSTGAGGYEQY
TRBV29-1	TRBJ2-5	SSGGAFQETQY
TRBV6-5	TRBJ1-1	ASRQGYLNTEAF
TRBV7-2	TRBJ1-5	ASSLLFNSNQPQH
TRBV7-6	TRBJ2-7	ASSLSGTSGSGGEQY
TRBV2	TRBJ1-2	ASKAGALYGYT
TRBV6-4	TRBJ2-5	ASSDGPQQTQY
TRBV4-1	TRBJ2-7	ASSHLEDFLRGEQY
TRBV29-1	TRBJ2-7	SVGGTDSYEQY
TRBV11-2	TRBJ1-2	ASSFHRSFYGYT
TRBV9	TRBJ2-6	ASSVDDRVGANVLT
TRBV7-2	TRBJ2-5	ASSFDRSWEETQY
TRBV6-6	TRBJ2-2	ASSFRDRATGELF
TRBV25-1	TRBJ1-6	ASSESAYNSPLH
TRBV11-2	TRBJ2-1	ASSLAAGTGVHEQF
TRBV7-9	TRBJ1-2	ASSLEIDRIGYT